The following is a T cell receptor (beta chain) sequence with its context. Its antigen is unknown. Base-call qualities are not available, and no considerably larger clone is one nucleotide away. Flow cytometry had shown CD8+CD57+ cell expansion in the patients selected for sequencing. All patients had severe acquired aplastic anemia diagnosed by International Study of Aplastic Anemia and Agranulocytosis and Camitta criteria. No therapy had been received by the patients at the time of blood sampling. TCR repertoires of sorted CD4+ and CD8+ blood T cells from severe aplastic anemia patients and healthy subjects were deep-sequenced in the study. Patients were enrolled in the USA under clinicaltrials.gov protocols 00001620, 01623167, 00001397, 00071045, 00081523 and 00961064. Ficoll-Paque density gradient centrifugation was used to isolate peripheral blood mononuclear cells. Before DNA extraction, CD4+ and CD8+ T cells were sorted with FACS or magnetic beads.

This sample is part of a study of CD8+CD57+ T cells in acquired aplastic anemia (dated by TCRdb to 2016 to 2019). In the study overall: DNA extracted from sorted CD4+ and CD8+ cells had a mean of around 3 ug, with a range of about 0.19 to 30 ug. A CD8+CD57+ expansion meant a frequency higher than the mean frequency seen in healthy subjects.

Paper-wide results and their limitations: No significant difference in CD8+ Simpson's diversity was found between patients and healthy controls (P=0.060). Roughly 30 CD8+ CDR3 sequences were found to be shared between patients and controls, but these sequences appeared to be highly expressed in patients and within the immunodominant clones of the patients.

Genomic DNA was used as template for profiling of TCR beta VDJ combinations and CDR3 sequences. TCR repertoire sequencing was run on an Illumina HiSeq 2000. Per the original workflow: Repertoires were assessed using TRBV/TRBJ rearrangement plots, CDR3 size and DJ length profiles, and Simpson's diversity index. The most abundant DNA sequence in the deep sequencing data was taken as the immunodominant clone. CDR3 amino acid sequences were checked for sharing between subjects and were compared against published repertoires and the VDJdb database. Starting from the raw public reads, TCRdb applied fastp trimming at Q25, assembled clones with MiXCR and retained in-frame beta chains. Every CDR3 protein is listed once, alongside the most common genes and DNA of its rows. These V and J calls derive from TCRdb rather than the authors' analysis. Here the sample has roughly 93,000 distinct CDR3 sequences; around 70% occur a single time. Of the sample, 50% to 70% is held by the ten largest clones.

Relative to germline, V is 0 bases shorter and J is 2 bases shorter, with 7 bases between their ends. Taken from the germline V gene, the CDR1 and CDR2 loops are ENHRY and SYGVKD. Measured from the cysteine to the phenylalanine, the CDR3 is 14 residues long. Just CDR3 DNA is preserved here, 42 bases in frame from base 1. The sample taken for sequencing was sorted CD4+, CD8+, or CD8+CD57+ T cells (not recorded which) from PBMCs. The sequence joins TRBV10-3 to TRBJ1-2; the D gene identity is not certain. The TCR originated in a human donor with aplastic anemia. The nucleotides read TGTGCCATCAGTGAGTCGACGGAGAACTATGGCTACACCTTC. Its amino acids are CAISESTENYGYTF.